This TCR beta chain emerged from a study of T cell responses to AZD1222 COVID-19 vaccine. The data were produced by immunoSEQ multiplex PCR, yet TCRdb's version contains in-frame clones alone and is incomplete. Here the sample spans under 150,000 clones, 84% being singletons. Study findings and constraints: The donor group comprised mostly white British people and more females; the analysis possibly underestimated clonal diversity.

Germline V gene sequence: CDR1 SGDLS, CDR2 YYNGEE. Deletions cut 0 bases from V and 7 bases from J, with 14 bases between. This CDR3 comprises 15 residues. Regarding this clone: Its specificity is not known.

The starting material was peripheral blood, obtained 28 days after the second AZD1222 dose. This chain links TRBV9 with TRBJ2-1, with D perhaps TRBD1 or TRBD2 (6 bases each). The TCR was taken from an adult who received the AZD1222 COVID-19 vaccine. CDR3 coding DNA: TGTGCCAGCAGCGTAGCGAGGGGGGCCGGGAATGAGCAGTTCTTC. Translated: CASSVARGAGNEQFF.